This TCR beta chain stems from a study of CD8 T cells in acute hepatitis C reinfection. Overall study results and limits: CDR3 sequences shared with other epitopes were rare.

CDR1 and CDR2 (germline): MNHEY, SMNVEV (reference sequence). This CDR3 has 15 amino acids. The V and J ends lost 3 bases and 4 bases respectively, with 16 bases between them. Remarks on this clone: Its matching antigen is unknown.

Time point here: naive CD8 control sorted from an acute-time-point sample. Cells were stained for CD3, CD8 and CD45RO, excluding dead cells. Some clones are missing from TCRdb's copy, which holds only in-frame ones; the method was immunoSEQ multiplex PCR. The table shows more than 35,000 clones, with just under 90% occurring only once. Sequencing used naive CD8+ T cells from PBMCs. This TCR came from a man aged 25 to 40 with chronic hepatitis C. The chain carries TRBV27 and TRBJ2-7; D is possibly TRBD2 (6 bases). The CDR3 region has the DNA TGTGCCAGCAGTTTTGCGGGGCTAGGATTTTACGAGCAGTACTTC. Translation gives CASSFAGLGFYEQYF.